The clone carrying this T cell receptor beta chain was seen only a few times. This record comes from a study of regulatory T cells in long-lasting Graves disease. This CDR3 contains 16 residues. The junction had 2 bases not matched to a gene; V was cut back by 2 bases and J by 0 bases. Time point noted: newly diagnosed GD, antithyroid drugs for less than 3 months. The authors made the TCR library using RNA they extracted from PBMCs. Arm-PCR of CDR3 regions and iRepertoire HTBI primers were the basis on which TCR beta libraries were built. Using its own MiXCR run on the multiplex PCR reads, TCRdb lists one record per CDR3 protein. The table records more than 350,000 distinct CDR3 sequences, more than 13% of them present only once. A further study also used this sample, focusing on T cells in Graves' hyperthyroidism and ophthalmopathy.

The source was peripheral blood mononuclear cells (PBMCs), collected at new diagnosis, from a patient treated with antithyroid drugs. This clonotype originated in a woman aged 30 to 39 with Graves disease. The V and J genes are TRBV12-3 or TRBV12-4 and TRBJ1-4, with 8 bases lining up with TRBD1. CDR3 sequence: CASSLTGGATNEKLFF. As DNA, the CDR3 is TGTGCCAGCAGTTTAACAGGGGGGGCAACTAATGAAAAACTGTTTTTT.